One TCR beta chain is described in this entry. The method was immunoSEQ multiplex PCR; TCRdb's version includes in-frame clones alone and lacks a portion of them. The sample contains some 260,000 clones, roughly four fifths of which appear only once. Germline V gives CDR1 SGHTA, CDR2 FQGNSA. Deletions cut 4 bases from V and 4 bases from J, with 11 bases between. The CDR3 is 14 residues long. The sample is drawn from a study of blood T cell repertoires in COVID-19. At the level of the study: Spain, Italy and the United States supplied samples that represented acute and convalescent COVID-19.

The sequence was obtained from a man at least 80 years old with acute or convalescent COVID-19. Material: peripheral blood. V usage is TRBV7-2 and J usage is TRBJ2-1, with D maybe TRBD2 (7 bases). As DNA, the CDR3 is TGTGCCAGCAGCTCGAGGGGGGGATACAATGAGCAGTTCTTC. Its translation is CASSSRGGYNEQFF.